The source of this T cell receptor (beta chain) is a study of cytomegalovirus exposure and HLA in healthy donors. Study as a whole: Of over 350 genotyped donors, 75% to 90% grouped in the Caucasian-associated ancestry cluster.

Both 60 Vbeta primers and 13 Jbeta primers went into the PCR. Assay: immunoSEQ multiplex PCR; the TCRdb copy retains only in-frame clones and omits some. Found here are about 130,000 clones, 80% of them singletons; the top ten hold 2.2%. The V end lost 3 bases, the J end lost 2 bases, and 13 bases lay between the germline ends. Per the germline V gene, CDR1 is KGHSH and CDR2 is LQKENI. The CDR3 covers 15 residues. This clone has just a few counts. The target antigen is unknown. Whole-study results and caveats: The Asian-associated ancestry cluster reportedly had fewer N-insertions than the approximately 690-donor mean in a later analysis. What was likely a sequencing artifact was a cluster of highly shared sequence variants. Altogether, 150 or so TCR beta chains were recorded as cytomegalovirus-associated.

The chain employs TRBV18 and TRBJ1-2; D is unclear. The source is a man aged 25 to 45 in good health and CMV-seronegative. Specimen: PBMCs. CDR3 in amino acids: CASSPAGGWNYGYTF. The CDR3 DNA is TGTGCCAGCTCACCCGCGGGTGGTTGGAACTATGGCTACACCTTC.